Below are 32 T cell receptor beta chains sequenced from a single sample in a study of T-cell memory formation after mild COVID-19. TCRdb used MiXCR to reprocess the 5' RACE reads, holding one entry per CDR3 protein. Of over 350,000 distinct CDR3 sequences listed, 24% are singletons. The sample comprised PBMCs or a T cell subset sorted from them (not recorded which). The source is an adult woman who had mild COVID-19 (a few samples of this study predate the infection). Cell type and time point are not known.

This clonotype was seen only a few times. V and J are TRBV29-1 and TRBJ2-1, with D possibly being TRBD2 (5 bases). In germline, CDR1 is SQVTM, CDR2 ANQGSEA. CDR3 length: 15 amino acids. V was clipped by 4 bases and J by 4 bases, with 17 bases between them. CDR3 region: CSVGVGSRLYNEQFF. The DNA of the CDR3 is TGCAGCGTTGGTGTTGGGAGTCGGTTATACAATGAGCAGTTCTTC.

This sequence joins TRBV18 and TRBJ1-2; 7 bases fit TRBD1. After removal of 4 bases from V and 5 bases from J, the junction contained 4 bases not matched to a gene. CDR1 and CDR2 (germline): KGHSH, LQKENI. This CDR3 spans 13 amino acids. This chain's CDR3 is CASSQGQEYGYTF. Written as DNA, the CDR3 is TGTGCCAGCTCACAAGGACAGGAGTATGGCTACACCTTC.

This clonotype was recorded at least ten times. This chain connects TRBV4-3 to TRBJ2-5; TRBD1 agrees at 9 bases. CDR3 size: 15 residues. With V trimmed by 1 base and J by 9 bases, 9 bases remained unmatched. Per the germline V gene, CDR1 is LGHNA and CDR2 is YSLEER. CDR3 in DNA: TGCGCCAGCAGCCAAGCCCCGGGGACAGGGAGGGCCCAGTACTTC. Encoded protein: CASSQAPGTGRAQYF.

This clonotype was found a few times. CDR3 loop: CSAGTGTEAFF. The CDR3 DNA is TGCAGCGCCGGGACAGGCACTGAAGCTTTCTTT. The V and J genes are TRBV29-1 and TRBJ1-1; 8 nucleotides match TRBD1. Trimming took 7 bases from V and 4 from J; bases not matched to a gene: 2. The CDR3 spans 11 residues. The V gene's germline CDR1 is SQVTM and CDR2 ANQGSEA.

This sequence joins TRBV12-3 or TRBV12-4 and TRBJ2-7, with TRBD1 matching 9 bases. The CDR3 has 14 amino acids. Trimming removed 3 bases from V and 6 bases from J; junction bases left unmatched: 6. CDR3 amino acids: CASSFRTGEGEQYF. In DNA form, the CDR3 reads TGTGCCAGCAGTTTCCGGACAGGGGAGGGCGAGCAGTACTTC.

This chain uses TRBV7-9 with TRBJ1-2, with TRBD1 matching over 7 bases. V was pared by 9 bases and J by 7 bases, with 8 bases of the junction left unmatched. The V gene's germline CDR1 is SEHNR and CDR2 FQNEAQ (reference sequence). The CDR3 contains 12 residues. CDR3 amino acids: CASRDRASGYTF. The DNA for the CDR3 is TGTGCCAGTCGGGACAGAGCCTCTGGCTACACCTTC.

This clonotype appeared a few times. The gene calls are TRBV12-3 or TRBV12-4 and TRBJ2-2, with TRBD1 matching over 8 bases. The CDR3 extends over 15 amino acids. V was pared by 5 bases and J by 1 base, with 3 bases of the junction left unmatched. CDR3 sequence reads: CASSQGQVNTGELFF. As DNA, the CDR3 is TGTGCCAGCAGTCAGGGACAGGTGAACACCGGGGAGCTGTTTTTT.

This rearrangement joins TRBV5-1 to TRBJ2-3; 9 nucleotides align to TRBD1. The V segment lost 2 bases and the J segment 4 bases; nucleotides outside the gene matches: 5. CDR3 length: 15 amino acids. Germline V gives CDR1 SGHRS, CDR2 YFSETQ. DNA for the CDR3: TGCGCCAGCAGCTTCGGACAGGGGTCGGCAGATACGCAGTATTTT. It codes for CASSFGQGSADTQYF.

This clonotype was seen a handful of times. The rearrangement links TRBV24-1 to TRBJ2-1; the match to TRBD2 covers 9 bases. The germline gives CDR1 KGHDR, CDR2 SFDVKD. Germline trimming cut 5 bases from V and 7 bases from J; bases unmatched to any gene: 2. The CDR3 loop spans 13 amino acids. The DNA of the CDR3 is TGTGCCACCAGTGTCAGCGGGGGGAATGAGCAGTTCTTC. It encodes CATSVSGGNEQFF.

Many counts were recorded for this clonotype. The V and J genes are TRBV18 and TRBJ2-1, with a weak D call TRBD1 (6 bases). The V end was cut by 4 bases, the J end by 5 bases, with 9 bases between. The CDR3 length is 13 residues. CDR1 is KGHSH and CDR2 is LQKENI in the germline V gene. Here the CDR3 reads CASSQGQHNEQFF. Written as DNA, the CDR3 is TGTGCCAGCTCACAGGGACAACACAATGAGCAGTTCTTC.

This chain joins TRBV12-3 or TRBV12-4 and TRBJ1-2; D is undetermined. Trimming took off 4 bases at V and 8 bases at J, with 11 bases between the two ends. The CDR3 is made up of 12 amino acids. The chain's CDR3 is CASSSPGAGYTF. CDR3 bases: TGTGCCAGCAGTTCACCGGGCGCGGGCTACACCTTC.

This sequence joins TRBV15 and TRBJ1-2, with unresolved D. CDR3 length equals 16 residues. The V and J ends lost 0 bases and 4 bases respectively, with 15 bases between them. Germline assignment: CDR1 LNHNV and CDR2 YYDKDF (reference sequence). DNA for the CDR3: TGTGCCACCAGCAGAGATCCGGGTAGCGAACTCTATGGCTACACCTTC. It is translated as CATSRDPGSELYGYTF.

In this sample, this clonotype turned up many times. The chain links TRBV24-1 to TRBJ1-1; D gene ambiguous. This CDR3 is built from 13 residues. Trimming removed 8 bases from V and 2 bases from J, with 11 bases in between. Germline loops: CDR1 KGHDR, CDR2 SFDVKD. CDR3 protein: CATKGPTNTEAFF. The CDR3 nucleotides are TGTGCCACCAAAGGGCCCACAAACACTGAAGCTTTCTTT.

J is TRBJ1-2 and V is TRBV12-3 or TRBV12-4; no definite D call. This CDR3 comprises 12 residues. The V gene lost 6 bases and the J gene lost 2 bases, with 7 bases spanning the gap. The CDR3, as DNA: TGTGCCAGCAGGGTCACGAACTATGGCTACACCTTC. Amino acid sequence: CASRVTNYGYTF.

Only a few counts were recorded for this clonotype. J is TRBJ2-7 and V is TRBV6-6, with TRBD2 identical over 9 bases. CDR1 MNHNY and CDR2 SVGAGI come from the germline V gene (reference sequence). The V and J ends lost 6 bases and 4 bases, in that order; junction bases with no gene match: 10. CDR3 length: 15 residues. This CDR3 is CASSPPRGGQYEQYF. The CDR3, as DNA: TGTGCCAGCAGCCCACCGCGGGGGGGCCAATACGAGCAGTACTTC.

This sequence joins TRBV19 and TRBJ2-3, with D maybe TRBD2 (6 bases). Germline V lookup: CDR1 LNHDA, CDR2 SQIVND (reference sequence). This CDR3 contains 16 residues. Trimming stripped 5 bases from V and 0 bases from J, with 15 bases between. CDR3 in DNA: TGTGCCAGTAGTCGCCTACTAGCATCGAGCACAGATACGCAGTATTTT. Translating it yields CASSRLLASSTDTQYF.

V usage is TRBV20-1 and J usage is TRBJ2-5; D tentatively fits TRBD1 or TRBD2 (6 bases each). Per the germline V gene, CDR1 is DFQATT and CDR2 is SNEGSKA (reference sequence). V was trimmed by 5 bases and J by 5 bases, leaving 18 bases between them. The CDR3 length is 14 residues. CDR3 in DNA: TGCAGTGCTCTCAGGGGAGGCCACGAGGAGACCCAGTACTTC. Translated: CSALRGGHEETQYF.

This chain connects TRBV6-2 or TRBV6-3 to TRBJ2-1, with 14 bases that match TRBD2. The CDR3 length is 16 residues. Germline V gene sequence: CDR1 MNHEY, CDR2 SVGEGT. V was clipped by 7 bases and J by 8 bases; unmatched bases: 10. The CDR3 is CASINAGTSGSHEQFF. The CDR3 nucleotides are TGTGCCAGCATAAACGCTGGGACTAGCGGGAGTCATGAGCAGTTCTTC.

The chain employs TRBV7-9 and TRBJ2-2; TRBD2 matches at 12 bases. The CDR3 length is 16 residues. Germline CDR1 is SEHNR and CDR2 is FQNEAQ (reference sequence). The V segment lost 5 bases and the J segment 5 bases; nucleotides outside the gene matches: 6. This CDR3 is CASSRLAGAKTGELFF. CDR3 in DNA: TGTGCCAGCAGCCGACTAGCGGGAGCTAAAACCGGGGAGCTGTTTTTT.

This clonotype was observed a few times. The rearrangement joins TRBV7-8 to TRBJ2-1, with 7 positions matching TRBD2. CDR3 length: 16 amino acids. Germline CDR1 and CDR2: SGHVS and FQNEAQ. With 0 bases clipped from V and 3 bases from J, the junction kept 5 bases outside the gene matches. The CDR3 is CASSLARLAVYNEQFF. The CDR3 nucleotides are TGTGCCAGCAGCTTAGCGCGACTAGCCGTCTACAATGAGCAGTTCTTC.

This clonotype occurred a few times. The chain uses TRBV24-1 and TRBJ1-1; D is unclear. The CDR3 extends over 14 amino acids. CDR1 is KGHDR, CDR2 SFDVKD, per germline. Trimming cost V 3 bases and J 4 bases, with 11 bases left between them. CDR3 nucleotide sequence: TGTGCCACCAGTGATATTGGCCCCGGCACTGAAGCTTTCTTT. This translates into CATSDIGPGTEAFF.

The chain employs TRBV18 and TRBJ2-7, with TRBD1 matching 10 bases. The junction had 6 bases not matched to a gene; V was cut back by 4 bases and J by 6 bases. From germline, CDR1 is KGHSH and CDR2 LQKENI. The CDR3 runs 14 residues. In DNA form, the CDR3 reads TGTGCCAGCTCACTTTCGACAGGGGGCTCCGAGCAGTACTTC. This sequence encodes CASSLSTGGSEQYF.

The rearrangement uses TRBV7-3 and TRBJ2-6; D unresolved. V was shortened by 5 bases and J by 6 bases, with 17 bases between the two germline ends. Germline V gene data show CDR1 as SGHTA and CDR2 as FQGTGA. This CDR3 contains 16 residues. The CDR3 coding sequence is TGTGCCAGCAGCCCACCCAACGTCCCCCAGGCCAACGTCCTGACTTTC. This gives the protein CASSPPNVPQANVLTF.

As concerns this clonotype: A junction boundary mismatches the germline segment, possibly from a read error. The rearrangement joins TRBV5-1 to TRBJ1-2, with D hard to call. The germline gives CDR1 SGHRS, CDR2 YFSETQ. This CDR3 spans 15 amino acids. CDR3 sequence: CASTLDPGGPGGYTF. The CDR3 DNA sequence: TGCGCCAGCACCTTGGATCCCGGAGGGCCGGGGGGCTACACCTTC.

This clonotype was seen more than once but under ten times. This chain uses TRBV3-1 with TRBJ1-2; no reliable D call. Per germline, CDR1 LGHDT and CDR2 YNNKEL (reference sequence). V was clipped by 1 base and J by 8 bases, with 14 bases between them. The CDR3 is made up of 14 amino acids. CDR3 in amino acids: CASSQGEWTWGYTF. The CDR3 nucleotides read TGTGCCAGCAGCCAAGGGGAGTGGACCTGGGGCTACACCTTC.

The V gene is TRBV5-1, the J gene TRBJ1-1; 11 bases align to TRBD1. This CDR3 spans 15 amino acids. Losses at the gene ends were 4 bases for V and 6 bases for J; bases not matched to a gene: 8. Per the germline V gene, CDR1 is SGHRS and CDR2 is YFSETQ. CDR3 region: CASSSEDRGLSEAFF. For the CDR3, the DNA is TGCGCCAGCAGCAGCGAGGACAGGGGGCTCTCTGAAGCTTTCTTT.

The rearrangement links TRBV29-1 to TRBJ1-5, with 7 bases fitting TRBD1. Germline loops: CDR1 SQVTM, CDR2 ANQGSEA. V dropped 5 bases and J dropped 4; count of bases not matched to a gene: 5. The CDR3 extends over 13 amino acids. The CDR3 protein is CSVSTGPNQPQHF. The CDR3 DNA reads as TGCAGCGTTTCGACAGGGCCGAATCAGCCCCAGCATTTT.

With respect to this clonotype: A read error may account for a junction end that differs from germline. This sequence joins TRBV4-3 and TRBJ1-4, with D unresolved. The CDR3 is made up of 15 amino acids. Germline assignment: CDR1 LGHNA and CDR2 YSLEER. CDR3: CACSQYRAPKEKLFF. CDR3 DNA: TGCGCCTGCAGCCAATACCGGGCCCCTAAAGAAAAACTGTTTTTT.

In its sample, this clonotype was seen once. J is TRBJ2-2 and V is TRBV24-1, with D unclear. CDR1 KGHDR and CDR2 SFDVKD come from the germline V gene. The CDR3 consists of 14 residues. Deletions cut 7 bases from V and 3 bases from J, with 11 bases between. Written as DNA, the CDR3 is TGTGCCACCAGCAAACGACAATACACCGGGGAGCTGTTTTTT. It yields the protein CATSKRQYTGELFF.

The chain joins TRBV5-6 to TRBJ2-7; 8 bases are a match to TRBD1. The CDR3 runs to 15 residues. V dropped 3 bases and J dropped 3; count of bases not matched to a gene: 8. Germline V gene data show CDR1 as SGHDT and CDR2 as YYEEEE. For the CDR3, the DNA is TGTGCCAGCAGCTGGAGGACAGGGTTCTTCTACGAGCAGTACTTC. Encoded protein: CASSWRTGFFYEQYF. Complete variable domain (other parts from reference TRBV5-6 and TRBJ2-7): DAGVTQSPTHLIKTRGQQVTLRCSPKSGHDTVSWYQQALGQGPQFIFQYYEEEERQRGNFPDRFSGHQFPNYSSELNVNALLLGDSALYLCASSWRTGFFYEQYFGPGTRLTVT.

Remarks on this clonotype: One end of the junction is discordant with germline, which a read error may explain. The gene calls are TRBV7-7 and TRBJ2-1; D is ambiguous. Germline loops: CDR1 SSHAT, CDR2 FNYEAQ (reference sequence). The CDR3 is 20 residues long. The CDR3 is CASSRYPFLTLLSSYNEQFF. CDR3 sequence (DNA): TGTGCTAGCAGCCGGTATCCTTTTTTAACCCTCTTAAGCTCCTACAATGAGCAGTTCTTC.

This clonotype was found a few times. The V gene is TRBV6-2 or TRBV6-3, the J gene TRBJ2-7; 7 bases fit TRBD2. The CDR3 is made up of 18 amino acids. Trimming took 0 bases from V and 6 from J; bases not matched to a gene: 17. Germline V gene data show CDR1 as MNHEY and CDR2 as SVGEGT. The CDR3 region has the DNA TGTGCCAGCAGTTACTCGGCTAGCGGTTATTTGGGCTCCCTCGAGCAGTACTTC. This translates into CASSYSASGYLGSLEQYF.